This T cell receptor beta chain was captured by sequencing in a study of vaccination and CD4 T cells after COVID-19. Overall study: The stimulus for the cells was overlapping spike peptides derived from SARS-CoV-2, HCoV-NL63, HCoV-OC43 and HCoV-229E.

The CDR3 consists of 18 residues. Germline CDR1 is LGHNA and CDR2 is YNFKEQ. Trimming removed 0 bases from V and 3 bases from J; junction bases left unmatched: 11. This clonotype was detected once. Its specificity is unknown. Treatment: roughly 10-day PBMC culture with coronavirus spike peptide pools or control peptides (ViraFEST assay). At the Johns Hopkins FTIC core, DNA taken from cultured CD4+ T cells was sequenced by way of the Oncomine TCR Beta short-read assay. Via MiXCR, TCRdb re-called the PCR reads, giving one row per CDR3 protein. The data show 15,000 to 25,000 distinct CDR3 sequences, about 42% seen once.

This TCR came from a human donor who received a COVID-19 vaccine. Sequenced here: CD4+ T cells from blood, cultured in vitro, sampled before SARS-CoV-2 vaccination. This rearrangement joins TRBV4-2 to TRBJ2-4, with 7 positions matching TRBD2. The CDR3 here is CASSQEASGPGVKNIQYF. The CDR3 coding sequence is TGTGCCAGCAGCCAAGAGGCTAGCGGCCCCGGTGTCAAAAACATTCAGTACTTC.